Sequencing of this T cell receptor beta chain was carried out in a study of beta chain features in type 1 diabetes. Study-level results: In every one of the four CD4+ subsets, TCRB CDR3s were moderately but significantly shorter in Type 1 diabetes patients.

The CDR3 extends over 15 amino acids. CDR1 is MNHNS, CDR2 SASEGT, per germline. V shed 6 bases, J shed 1 base, and the junction held 6 bases outside the gene matches. The sample holds a few counts of this clone. The antigen is unknown. Every donor had blood drawn once into heparin, roughly 100 mL on average. The sequenced template was cDNA made from the entire isolated RNA. Repertoires were generated with immunoSEQ multiplex PCR, while TCRdb's copy carries only in-frame clones and drops some. The table includes more than 300,000 clones, around 9.6% detected once. Specimen: central memory CD4+ T cells from blood. The V gene is TRBV6-1, the J gene TRBJ2-7; 10 positions match TRBD2. The receptor comes from a young man with type 1 diabetes. The CDR3 region has the DNA TGTGCCAGCAGAACCGGGACTAGCGTTTCCTACGAGCAGTACTTC. Encoded protein: CASRTGTSVSYEQYF.